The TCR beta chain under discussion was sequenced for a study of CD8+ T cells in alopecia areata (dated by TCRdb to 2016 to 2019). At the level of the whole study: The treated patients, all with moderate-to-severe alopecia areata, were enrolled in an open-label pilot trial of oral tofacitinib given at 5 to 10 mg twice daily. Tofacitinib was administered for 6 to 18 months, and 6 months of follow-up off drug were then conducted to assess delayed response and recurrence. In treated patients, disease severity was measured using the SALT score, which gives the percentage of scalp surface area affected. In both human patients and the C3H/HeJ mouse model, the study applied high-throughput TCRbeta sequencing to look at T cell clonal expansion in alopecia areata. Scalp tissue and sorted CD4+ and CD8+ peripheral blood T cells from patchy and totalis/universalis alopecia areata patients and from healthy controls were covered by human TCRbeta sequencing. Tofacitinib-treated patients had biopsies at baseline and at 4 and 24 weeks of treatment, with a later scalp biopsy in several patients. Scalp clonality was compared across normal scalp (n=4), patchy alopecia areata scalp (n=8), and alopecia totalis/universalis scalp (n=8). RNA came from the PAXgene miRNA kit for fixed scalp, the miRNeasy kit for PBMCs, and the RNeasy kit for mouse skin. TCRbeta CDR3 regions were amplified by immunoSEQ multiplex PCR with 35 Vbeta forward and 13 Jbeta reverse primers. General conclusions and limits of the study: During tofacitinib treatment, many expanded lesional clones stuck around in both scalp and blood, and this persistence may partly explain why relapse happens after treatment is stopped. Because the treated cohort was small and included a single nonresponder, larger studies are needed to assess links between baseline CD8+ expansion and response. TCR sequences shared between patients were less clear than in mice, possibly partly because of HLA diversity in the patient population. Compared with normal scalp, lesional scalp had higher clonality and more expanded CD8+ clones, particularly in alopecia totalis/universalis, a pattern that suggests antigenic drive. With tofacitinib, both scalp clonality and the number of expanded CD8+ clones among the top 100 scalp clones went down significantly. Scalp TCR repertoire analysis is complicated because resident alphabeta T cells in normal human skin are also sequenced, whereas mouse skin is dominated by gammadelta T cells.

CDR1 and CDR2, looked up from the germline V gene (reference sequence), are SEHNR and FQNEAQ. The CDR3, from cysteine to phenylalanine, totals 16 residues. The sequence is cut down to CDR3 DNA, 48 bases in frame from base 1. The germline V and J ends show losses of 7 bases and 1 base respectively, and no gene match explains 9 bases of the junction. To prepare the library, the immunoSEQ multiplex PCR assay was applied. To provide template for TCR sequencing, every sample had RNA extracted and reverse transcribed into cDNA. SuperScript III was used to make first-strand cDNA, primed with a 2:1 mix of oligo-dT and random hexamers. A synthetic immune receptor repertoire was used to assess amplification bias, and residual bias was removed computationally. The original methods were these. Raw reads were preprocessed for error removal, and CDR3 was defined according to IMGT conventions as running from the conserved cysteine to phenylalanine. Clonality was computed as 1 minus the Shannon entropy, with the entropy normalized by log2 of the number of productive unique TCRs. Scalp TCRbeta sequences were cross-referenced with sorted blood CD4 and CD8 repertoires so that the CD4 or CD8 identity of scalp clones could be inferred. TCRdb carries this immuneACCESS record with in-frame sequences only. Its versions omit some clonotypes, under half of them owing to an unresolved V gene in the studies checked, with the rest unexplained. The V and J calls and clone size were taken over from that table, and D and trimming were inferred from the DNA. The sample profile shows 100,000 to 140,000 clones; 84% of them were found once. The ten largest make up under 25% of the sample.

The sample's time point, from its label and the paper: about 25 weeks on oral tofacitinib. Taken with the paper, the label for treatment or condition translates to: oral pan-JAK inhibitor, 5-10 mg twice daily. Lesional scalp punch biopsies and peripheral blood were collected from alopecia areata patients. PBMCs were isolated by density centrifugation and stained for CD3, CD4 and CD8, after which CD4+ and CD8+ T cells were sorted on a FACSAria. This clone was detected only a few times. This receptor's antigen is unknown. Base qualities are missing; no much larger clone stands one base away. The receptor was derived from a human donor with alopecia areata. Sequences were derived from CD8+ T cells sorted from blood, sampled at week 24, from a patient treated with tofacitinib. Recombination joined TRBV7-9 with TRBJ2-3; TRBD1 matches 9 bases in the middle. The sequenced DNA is TGTGCCAGCACAGGACAGGGGAACAGAGGCACAGATACGCAGTATTTT. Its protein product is CASTGQGNRGTDTQYF.